These 21 T cell receptor beta chains originate from one sample sequenced in a study of cytomegalovirus exposure and HLA in healthy donors. The assay was immunoSEQ multiplex PCR, and TCRdb's table has in-frame clones only and misses some. The sample lists 150,000 to 160,000 clones, roughly 86% seen once, with approximately 2% in the top ten. The sequenced material came from PBMCs. All receptors come from a human donor in good health.

The table lists this clone with a count of one. The chain is built from TRBV27 and TRBJ2-5; D possibly corresponds to TRBD2 (6 bases). V was clipped by 5 bases and J by 7 bases, with 17 bases between them. Germline V gives CDR1 MNHEY, CDR2 SMNVEV (reference sequence). This CDR3 comprises 14 residues. The CDR3 sequence: CASSTGGTKRTQYF. The DNA of the CDR3 is TGTGCCAGCAGTACCGGGGGAACCAAGAGGACCCAGTACTTC.

The chain employs TRBV5-1 and TRBJ2-1, with D possibly TRBD1 on 5 matching bases. The CDR3 loop spans 18 amino acids. Germline-derived CDR1 and CDR2 are SGHRS and YFSETQ. V lost 0 bases, J lost 0 bases, and 16 bases lay in between. CDR3 loop: CASSLGGRVGYSYNEQFF. The CDR3 DNA sequence: TGCGCCAGCAGCTTGGGGGGCAGGGTGGGTTACTCCTACAATGAGCAGTTCTTC.

V is TRBV6-6 and J is TRBJ2-5; D is possibly TRBD2 (5 bases). Germline CDR1 reads MNHNY; CDR2 reads SVGAGI (reference sequence). This CDR3 comprises 12 residues. V lost 2 bases and J 4 bases, leaving 5 bases between the germline ends. This CDR3 reads CASSYRGETQYF. The DNA of the CDR3 is TGTGCCAGCAGTTACCGGGGAGAGACCCAGTACTTC.

This chain connects TRBV5-1 to TRBJ2-1; 13 bases are a match to TRBD2. The V gene's germline CDR1 is SGHRS and CDR2 YFSETQ. The CDR3 sequence is 17 residues long. V was clipped by 5 bases and J by 8 bases; unmatched bases: 13. In DNA form, the CDR3 reads TGCGCCAGCAGTTCCCGATCCGGGACTAGCGGGAAGGATGAGCAGTTCTTC. Translating it yields CASSSRSGTSGKDEQFF.

The chain combines TRBV27 with TRBJ2-1, with D maybe TRBD1 (6 bases). Trimming cost V 4 bases and J 4 bases, with 14 bases left between them. The germline V gene encodes CDR1 MNHEY and CDR2 SMNVEV (reference sequence). The CDR3 is 15 amino acids. The CDR3 DNA follows: TGTGCCAGCAGTTCCCCGACAGGCGCGTACAATGAGCAGTTCTTC. It codes for CASSSPTGAYNEQFF.

This sequence joins TRBV19 and TRBJ2-2; 9 bases agree with TRBD1. The CDR3 is 17 residues long. CDR1 is LNHDA and CDR2 is SQIVND in the germline V gene (reference sequence). V was clipped by 5 bases and J by 4 bases; unmatched bases: 11. This CDR3 is CASSPRLQGAVTGELFF. CDR3 coding DNA: TGTGCCAGTAGTCCACGGTTACAGGGGGCAGTCACCGGGGAGCTGTTTTTT.

The J gene is TRBJ1-1, the V gene TRBV2; the match to TRBD1 covers 7 bases. This CDR3 contains 13 residues. V lost 4 bases and J lost 11; bases outside the gene matches: 10. The germline V gene encodes CDR1 SNHLY and CDR2 FYNNEI. The CDR3 DNA is TGTGCCAGCAGTGGACTAGGGGGCGGTCGGGCTTTCTTT. It is translated as CASSGLGGGRAFF.

The table lists this clone with a few counts. The chain couples TRBV6-5 to TRBJ2-3; 7 bases are a match to TRBD1. This CDR3 has 13 residues. The J segment lost 4 bases and the V segment lost 6 bases, leaving 4 bases of the junction unmatched. Germline loops: CDR1 MNHEY, CDR2 SVGAGI. CDR3 region: CASRPTGADTQYF. DNA of the CDR3: TGTGCCAGCAGACCAACAGGGGCAGATACGCAGTATTTT.

The gene calls are TRBV5-5 and TRBJ1-1; a possible D gene is TRBD1 (6 bases). Germline CDR1 reads SGHKS; CDR2 reads YYEKEE (reference sequence). The CDR3 contains 15 residues. V was clipped by 0 bases and J by 3 bases, with 12 bases between them. The CDR3 sequence: CASSLEQGIYTEAFF. The DNA for the CDR3 is TGTGCCAGCAGCTTGGAACAGGGCATTTACACTGAAGCTTTCTTT.

The chain is built from TRBV9 and TRBJ2-7; TRBD2 matches 15 bases. This CDR3 contains 17 residues. CDR1 and CDR2 from the germline V gene are SGDLS and YYNGEE. Germline trimming cut 4 bases from V and 0 bases from J; bases unmatched to any gene: 5. CDR3 amino acids: CASSLGTSGRTSYEQYF. CDR3 nucleotides: TGTGCCAGCAGCCTCGGGACTAGCGGGAGGACCTCCTACGAGCAGTACTTC.

J is TRBJ1-1 and V is TRBV28; unclear D gene. This CDR3 is built from 14 residues. Germline V lookup: CDR1 MDHEN, CDR2 SYDVKM. Trimming took 6 bases from V and 1 from J, leaving 12 bases between them. DNA of the CDR3: TGTGCCAGCAGGACCACAGCACAGAACACTGAAGCTTTCTTT. This encodes CASRTTAQNTEAFF.

As DNA, the CDR3 is TGTGCCACCTGGACAGCCAGCACAGATACGCAGTATTTT. This codes for CATWTASTDTQYF. This chain connects TRBV28 to TRBJ2-3, with a tentative D call TRBD1 (6 bases). The CDR3 consists of 13 residues. V lost 10 bases, J lost 0 bases, and 11 bases lay in between. Germline-derived CDR1 and CDR2 are MDHEN and SYDVKM.

This chain connects TRBV7-2 to TRBJ1-3; tentatively, D is TRBD1 (6 bases). Germline V gene sequence: CDR1 SGHTA, CDR2 FQGNSA. The CDR3 loop spans 13 amino acids. Trimming stripped 6 bases from V and 10 bases from J, with 16 bases between. Here the CDR3 reads CASRPTGYRTIYF. The CDR3 nucleotides read TGTGCCAGCAGACCCACAGGGTATAGGACCATATATTTT. The full variable domain, completed using reference TRBV7-2 and TRBJ1-3, is GAGVSQSPSNKVTEKGKDVELRCDPISGHTALYWYRQSLGQGLEFLIYFQGNSAPDKSGLPSDRFSAERTGGSVSTLTIQRTQQEDSAVYLCASRPTGYRTIYFGEGSWLTVV.

This clone showed up just a few times. This chain links TRBV5-6 with TRBJ1-6; D may be TRBD1 (6 bases). CDR1 and CDR2 (germline): SGHDT, YYEEEE. CDR3 size: 15 residues. Trimming cost V 0 bases and J 13 bases, with 17 bases left between them. The CDR3 spells CASSLGPVGGAPLHF. The CDR3 DNA follows: TGTGCCAGCAGCTTGGGACCGGTGGGGGGGGCGCCCCTCCACTTT.

The chain has TRBV13 and TRBJ2-1; D remains unclear. Trimming shortened V by 2 bases and J by 6 bases, and 17 bases separated the two germline ends. This CDR3 has 16 residues. The germline V gene has CDR1 PRHDT and CDR2 FYEKMQ (reference sequence). CDR3 region: CASSLWSAVGSNEQFF. The DNA of the CDR3 is TGTGCCAGCAGCTTATGGTCCGCCGTTGGCTCCAATGAGCAGTTCTTC.

The chain is built from TRBV4-1 and TRBJ1-2; maybe TRBD1 (5 bases). The CDR3 loop spans 14 amino acids. Germline V lookup: CDR1 MGHRA, CDR2 YSYEKL. The V end lost 4 bases, the J end lost 4 bases, and 13 bases lay between the germline ends. This CDR3 is CASSPPGGGYGYTF. DNA for the CDR3: TGCGCCAGCAGCCCGCCCGGGGGAGGCTATGGCTACACCTTC.

The chain has TRBV4-1 and TRBJ1-5; 9 bases align to TRBD1. The germline gives CDR1 MGHRA, CDR2 YSYEKL. With 3 bases clipped from V and 4 bases from J, the junction kept 4 bases outside the gene matches. The CDR3 is 15 amino acids. CDR3 DNA: TGCGCCAGCAGCCAGTCCGGGACAGGGAATCAGCCCCAGCATTTT. It translates to CASSQSGTGNQPQHF.

This clone was observed a single time. The chain carries TRBV5-4 and TRBJ2-7; 10 nucleotides match TRBD1. The germline V gene has CDR1 SGHNT and CDR2 YYREEE (reference sequence). V trimming: 4 bases; J trimming: 5 bases; junction bases outside the gene matches: 12. The CDR3 sequence is 16 residues long. CDR3 region: CASSPNRDRGSHEQYF. DNA for the CDR3: TGTGCCAGCAGCCCGAACCGGGACAGGGGTTCCCACGAGCAGTACTTC.

V gene TRBV28 combines with J gene TRBJ1-4, with 7 positions matching TRBD1. Germline assignment: CDR1 MDHEN and CDR2 SYDVKM. The V and J ends lost 5 bases and 7 bases, in that order; junction bases with no gene match: 10. The CDR3 has 15 amino acids. The CDR3 loop is CASSLDREGVEKLFF. CDR3 nucleotides: TGTGCCAGCAGTCTTGACAGGGAAGGGGTTGAAAAACTGTTTTTT. The full variable domain, rest sourced from reference TRBV28 and TRBJ1-4, is DVKVTQSSRYLVKRTGEKVFLECVQDMDHENMFWYRQDPGLGLRLIYFSYDVKMKEKGDIPEGYSVSREKKERFSLILESASTNQTSMYLCASSLDREGVEKLFFGSGTQLSVL.

The rearrangement links TRBV5-6 to TRBJ1-2; tentatively, D is TRBD1 (6 bases). Looked up from germline, CDR1 is SGHDT and CDR2 is YYEEEE. V dropped 0 bases and J dropped 4 bases, with 10 bases sitting between them. The CDR3 contains 14 residues. DNA for the CDR3: TGTGCCAGCAGCTTGGGACAGGCAATCTATGGCTACACCTTC. It yields the protein CASSLGQAIYGYTF.

This clone was detected a few times. This chain links TRBV5-6 with TRBJ1-6; the match to TRBD1 covers 8 bases. Germline V gene sequence: CDR1 SGHDT, CDR2 YYEEEE. CDR3 length: 14 amino acids. J lost 9 bases, V lost 1 base, and 3 bases had no gene match. The CDR3 bases are TGTGCCAGCAGCTTGCTCAGGGGGCTTTCACCCCTCCACTTT. Translated: CASSLLRGLSPLHF.